This T cell receptor beta chain came from a study of breast tumors, draining lymph nodes, adjacent tissues. Study-wide results and limits: Luminal-like breast cancer showed significantly higher tumor–nontumor repertoire similarity than basal-like. Tumor T cell lymph node origin was a supported hypothesis, not proven.

This CDR3 comprises 13 residues. Germline values: CDR1 SGHNT, CDR2 YENEEA. V lost 4 bases, J lost 2 bases, and 8 bases lay in between. TCRdb redid the calling of the multiplex PCR reads with MiXCR, one entry per CDR3 protein. The sample has about 200,000 distinct CDR3 sequences; roughly 31% are singletons. Breast cancer patients provided tissue from their axillary draining lymph nodes. This clonotype was recorded a few times. Its antigen is unidentified. The chain is built from TRBV11-3 and TRBJ1-1; D remains ambiguous. The TCR originated in a female donor with breast cancer. Some clones in this sample may be carry-over from other donors' samples. The source material was axillary lymph node tissue. The DNA for the CDR3 is TGTGCCAGCAGCTCCGACGTCAACACTGAAGCTTTCTTT. This gives the protein CASSSDVNTEAFF.